These 24 T cell receptor beta chains came from one sample sequenced in a study of T cells in Graves' hyperthyroidism and ophthalmopathy. RNA transcripts gave rise to amplified TCR beta CDR3 regions. The HTBI primer set drove a first-round RT-PCR of the TCR CDR3. In TCRdb, the multiplex PCR reads were re-called with MiXCR into one record per CDR3 protein. The sample contains some 690,000 distinct CDR3 sequences, 17% of which appear only once. Material: blood. The source is a man aged 45-60 years with Graves' hyperthyroidism.

The table lists this clonotype with many counts. The chain is built from TRBV27 and TRBJ1-1; 7 bases map to TRBD1. The CDR3 totals 14 residues. J was trimmed by 2 bases and V by 5 bases; bases with no gene match: 5. Germline V gene lookup returns CDR1 MNHEY and CDR2 SMNVEV (reference sequence). CDR3 in amino acids: CASSVGQINTEAFF. In DNA form, the CDR3 reads TGTGCCAGCAGTGTGGGACAGATCAACACTGAAGCTTTCTTT.

In this sample, this clonotype turned up many times. The chain has TRBV10-3 and TRBJ2-1, with a weak D call TRBD2 (6 bases). The CDR3 is 13 residues long. Germline V gene data show CDR1 as ENHRY and CDR2 as SYGVKD. The V end lost 6 bases, the J end lost 3 bases, and 9 bases lay between the germline ends. For the CDR3, the DNA is TGTGCCATCAGGATGGGGGGCTACAATGAGCAGTTCTTC. Protein: CAIRMGGYNEQFF.

There are many counts of this clonotype. Given a much more abundant clone one base away, this may be a read error. This chain joins TRBV11-2 and TRBJ2-1, with TRBD2 identical over 10 bases. Unmatched junction bases numbered 1, after V lost 4 bases and J lost 1 base. Germline V gene data show CDR1 as SGHAT and CDR2 as FQNNGV. CDR3 size: 15 residues. In nucleotides, the CDR3 is TGTGCCAGCAGCTCAGCGGGAGGGTCCTACAATGAGCAGTTCTTC. It translates to CASSSAGGSYNEQFF.

This clonotype occurred many times. The DNA for the CDR3 is TGTGCCAGCAGCCTTACGACTAGCGGGAGGCTTACAGATACGCAGTATTTT. Residues: CASSLTTSGRLTDTQYF. The chain has TRBV7-9 and TRBJ2-3, with 13 bases that match TRBD2. Germline V lookup: CDR1 SEHNR, CDR2 FQNEAQ (reference sequence). The V gene end was trimmed by 5 bases and the J gene end by 3 bases; junction bases not matched to a gene: 8. The length of the CDR3 is 17 residues.

This clonotype was detected many times. This chain links TRBV20-1 with TRBJ1-3; no clear D. The CDR3 is made up of 14 amino acids. V was cut by 3 bases and J by 0 bases, with 9 bases left in between. Germline V gene lookup returns CDR1 DFQATT and CDR2 SNEGSKA (reference sequence). The CDR3 bases are TGCAGTGCTAGCCCCGATACCTCTGGAAACACCATATATTTT. It encodes CSASPDTSGNTIYF.

This clonotype was counted many times. This rearrangement joins TRBV6-1 to TRBJ2-1; D is possibly TRBD2 (6 bases). The CDR3 runs to 12 residues. The germline V gene encodes CDR1 MNHNS and CDR2 SASEGT. The V end lost 8 bases, the J end lost 10 bases, and 15 bases lay between the germline ends. In DNA, the CDR3 is TGTGCCAGCGGGGCGGTGGCGGGAGAGCAGTTCTTC. Translating it yields CASGAVAGEQFF.

This chain connects TRBV6-2 or TRBV6-3 to TRBJ2-2, with a tentative D call TRBD2 (6 bases). The CDR3 covers 17 residues. Germline CDR1 MNHEY, CDR2 SVGEGT. Trimming pared 6 bases from V and 0 bases from J, leaving 17 bases between. CDR3 sequence (DNA): TGTGCCAGCAGGGATCCGTTAGGGACTTCGAACACCGGGGAGCTGTTTTTT. Translating gives CASRDPLGTSNTGELFF.

As regards this clonotype: This may come from a read error, since a much larger clone is one base off. Since no conserved phenylalanine or tryptophan closes the CDR3, a read error is the likely cause. CDR3 amino acids: CASSKGGGSSEQFL. The CDR3 DNA reads TGTGCCAGTAGCAAAGGTGGAGGGTCCAGTGAGCAGTTCCTC. The rearrangement uses TRBV19 and TRBJ2-1; possible D gene TRBD2, 6 bases. The CDR3 is 14 residues long. CDR1 and CDR2 (germline): LNHDA, SQIVND (reference sequence). Trimming took off 6 bases at V and 9 bases at J, with 18 bases between the two ends.

This clonotype was found many times. The chain joins TRBV6-1 to TRBJ2-7, with unresolved D. The CDR3 totals 13 residues. V lost 5 bases, J lost 2 bases, and 10 bases lay in between. Germline assignment: CDR1 MNHNS and CDR2 SASEGT. The CDR3 loop is CASSRPSTYEQYF. In nucleotides, the CDR3 is TGTGCCAGCAGTCGACCGTCAACCTACGAGCAGTACTTC.

This clonotype has more than one count but fewer than ten. This rearrangement joins TRBV3-1 to TRBJ2-3, with TRBD2 matching 11 bases. Germline V gives CDR1 LGHDT, CDR2 YNNKEL (reference sequence). The length of the CDR3 is 16 residues. J gave up 2 bases and V 3 bases, and 4 bases lay outside the gene matches. Here the CDR3 reads CASSQRLAGPTDTQYF. The CDR3 DNA sequence: TGTGCCAGCAGCCAGAGACTAGCGGGGCCCACAGATACGCAGTATTTT.

The sample holds a few counts of this clonotype. V usage is TRBV5-4 and J usage is TRBJ2-1; 7 bases map to TRBD1. The V gene end was trimmed by 6 bases and the J gene end by 10 bases; junction bases not matched to a gene: 19. The CDR3 length is 16 residues. Germline V gene data show CDR1 as SGHNT and CDR2 as YYREEE (reference sequence). CDR3 nucleotide sequence: TGTGCCAGCACTCTCCCGGACTTAACAGGGGCAGGCGAGCAGTTCTTC. Translated, it gives CASTLPDLTGAGEQFF.

This clonotype was counted ten times or more. V and J are TRBV6-1 and TRBJ1-5; no reliable D call. The CDR3 loop spans 14 amino acids. Germline values: CDR1 MNHNS, CDR2 SASEGT. The V end was cut by 11 bases, the J end by 3 bases, with 17 bases between. The CDR3 DNA follows: TGTGCCTCTCGGTCCGGCCTGAACAATCAGCCCCAGCATTTT. Translating it yields CASRSGLNNQPQHF.

The rearrangement joins TRBV20-1 to TRBJ2-7; 11 nucleotides line up with TRBD2. The CDR3 loop spans 14 amino acids. V dropped 3 bases and J dropped 2; count of bases not matched to a gene: 3. CDR1 is DFQATT, CDR2 SNEGSKA, per germline (reference sequence). The CDR3 DNA follows: TGCAGTGCTAGGCTGACTAGCGGGGCCTACGAGCAGTACTTC. It specifies CSARLTSGAYEQYF.

In its sample, this clonotype was seen once. The V call is TRBV12-3 or TRBV12-4, the J call TRBJ2-2; 7 bases are shared with TRBD2. The CDR3 consists of 15 residues. J was trimmed by 6 bases and V by 3 bases; bases with no gene match: 7. CDR3 nucleotides: TGTGCCAGCAGTTTTGGCGGGAGTAGCGCCGGGGAGCTGTTTTTT. Its protein is CASSFGGSSAGELFF.

This clonotype was counted at least ten times. V gene TRBV28 combines with J gene TRBJ2-1; 11 nucleotides match TRBD2. V gave up 4 bases and J gave up 4 bases; unmatched junction bases: 12. There are 18 residues in the CDR3. CDR1 and CDR2 from the germline V gene are MDHEN and SYDVKM. The CDR3 region has the DNA TGTGCCAGCAGTTACCCCATTAGCGGGAGGGCGAATTACAATGAGCAGTTCTTC. Its translation is CASSYPISGRANYNEQFF. Drawing the rest from reference TRBV28 and TRBJ2-1, the complete variable domain is DVKVTQSSRYLVKRTGEKVFLECVQDMDHENMFWYRQDPGLGLRLIYFSYDVKMKEKGDIPEGYSVSREKKERFSLILESASTNQTSMYLCASSYPISGRANYNEQFFGPGTRLTVL.

About this clonotype: A much more abundant neighbour one base away suggests this may be a read error. The chain is built from TRBV28 and TRBJ1-2; no firm D call. Germline V gives CDR1 MDHEN, CDR2 SYDVKM. The CDR3 is 14 amino acids. The chain's CDR3 is CVSSLSAGESGYTF. The CDR3, as DNA: TGTGTCAGCAGTTTAAGTGCGGGCGAGTCTGGCTACACCTTC.

This clonotype was counted many times. The chain joins TRBV19 to TRBJ1-2; the D is unclear. V dropped 9 bases and J dropped 6 bases, with 14 bases sitting between them. CDR3 length: 12 amino acids. Germline V lookup: CDR1 LNHDA, CDR2 SQIVND (reference sequence). In DNA, the CDR3 is TGTGCCAGCACGAAGGACGGAAATGGCTACACCTTC. Translating it yields CASTKDGNGYTF.

This clonotype was observed at least ten times. The chain recombines TRBV6-2 or TRBV6-3 with TRBJ2-5; the D gene is possibly TRBD2 (5 bases). CDR1 and CDR2 from the germline V gene are MNHEY and SVGEGT. V was trimmed by 2 bases and J by 4 bases, leaving 11 bases between them. The CDR3 consists of 14 residues. The CDR3 DNA follows: TGTGCCAGCAGTTACGGTAGCGAGATAGAGACCCAGTACTTC. Translated: CASSYGSEIETQYF.

This clonotype showed up many times. V is TRBV20-1 and J is TRBJ2-1; the match to TRBD2 covers 11 bases. Looked up from germline, CDR1 is DFQATT and CDR2 is SNEGSKA (reference sequence). This CDR3 comprises 15 residues. After removal of 7 bases from V and 10 bases from J, the junction contained 15 bases not matched to a gene. This chain's CDR3 is CSVRTLAGGRGEQFF. The CDR3 DNA reads TGCAGTGTCCGGACGCTAGCGGGAGGCCGTGGGGAGCAGTTCTTC.

This clonotype was found many times. The J gene is TRBJ1-5, the V gene TRBV12-3 or TRBV12-4, with 7 bases fitting TRBD1. The CDR3 is 14 amino acids. Unmatched junction bases numbered 8, after V lost 6 bases and J lost 6 bases. The chain's CDR3 is CASSTTGPSQPQHF. In DNA, the CDR3 is TGTGCCAGCAGCACGACAGGGCCCAGTCAGCCCCAGCATTTT.

This clonotype was recorded at least ten times. The chain has TRBV28 and TRBJ1-1; D uncertain. The CDR3 runs 15 residues. The ends were cut back, 4 bases at V and 1 base at J, with 13 bases in the middle. Germline V gives CDR1 MDHEN, CDR2 SYDVKM. CDR3 DNA: TGTGCCAGCAGTTCTGAGGGTTTCGGGAACACTGAAGCTTTCTTT. Translated: CASSSEGFGNTEAFF.

The sample holds many counts of this clonotype. This rearrangement joins TRBV20-1 to TRBJ2-1, with D unclear. The germline CDR1 and CDR2 sequences are DFQATT and SNEGSKA (reference sequence). The CDR3 contains 16 residues. V was cut by 6 bases and J by 7 bases, with 25 bases left in between. DNA for the CDR3: TGCAGTGCCCCGACTCGAGGATCGGTGAGAATTAATGAGCAGTTCTTC. The encoded protein is CSAPTRGSVRINEQFF.

In its sample, this clonotype was seen many times. The V and J genes are TRBV9 and TRBJ1-1; no clear D gene. The CDR3 consists of 12 residues. Germline lookup yields CDR1 SGDLS and CDR2 YYNGEE. V was pared by 5 bases and J by 7 bases, with 12 bases between. The CDR3: CASRSLTGEAFF. The DNA of the CDR3 is TGTGCCAGCAGAAGCTTAACGGGTGAAGCTTTCTTT.

This clonotype was picked up many times. This rearrangement joins TRBV28 to TRBJ2-6; TRBD1 matches at 8 bases. From germline, CDR1 is MDHEN and CDR2 SYDVKM. V lost 4 bases and J lost 1; bases outside the gene matches: 6. This CDR3 region has 17 residues. CDR3 region: CASSSGQGVSGANVLTF. CDR3 in DNA: TGTGCCAGCAGTTCCGGACAGGGAGTGTCTGGGGCCAACGTCCTGACTTTC.